This T cell receptor (beta chain) was identified during a study of shared clonotypes between healthy human individuals. The study's findings and limits: Against clonotypes common to all four donors, non-shared ones had lower generation probabilities. The sampled material consisted only of blood, and tissue repertoires are likely to differ.

Concerning this clone: The antigen is not known.

Profiled with immunoSEQ multiplex PCR; TCRdb holds only in-frame clones, not every one. The sample contains 800,000 to 950,000 clones, around 96% of which appear only once. Positively selected for CCR7, the CD45RO-negative cells used as naive CD8 cells excluded terminally differentiated effector memory CD45RA+ cells. Germline V CDR1 and CDR2: MNHNY, SVGAGI (reference sequence). The CDR3 length is 12 residues. The germline V and J ends were trimmed by 5 bases and 6 bases, with 8 bases remaining between them. The clonotype originates from a man aged 25 to 45 in good health. Specimen: naive CD8+ T cells sorted from blood. The gene calls are TRBV6-6 and TRBJ1-5; D possibly corresponds to TRBD1 (6 bases). CDR3 loop: CASSGGGQPQHF. The DNA for the CDR3 is TGTGCCAGCAGTGGGGGCGGTCAGCCCCAGCATTTT.